This T cell receptor beta chain was found in a study of control samples from healthy donors and cancer patients. From germline, CDR1 is SGHRS and CDR2 YFSETQ. V lost 4 bases and J lost 5, with 15 bases in between. The CDR3 consists of 14 residues. Sequencing was performed with immunoSEQ multiplex PCR; in TCRdb, only in-frame clones are kept and a portion is missing. The data contain about 53,000 clones, around 90% of them singletons. The TCR sequence derives from a man in his fifties or sixties with head and neck cancer. The sample taken for sequencing was PBMCs. The J gene is TRBJ2-5, the V gene TRBV5-1, with D perhaps assigned TRBD1 or TRBD2 (6 bases each). This chain's CDR3 is CASSTGGLRETQYF. The CDR3 DNA is TGCGCCAGCAGCACTGGGGGGCTTCGTGAGACCCAGTACTTC.